Sequencing of this T cell receptor beta chain was carried out in a study of T cell responses to AZD1222 COVID-19 vaccine. Analysis merged second doses at about 4 or about 12 weeks. This CDR3 has 14 residues. In germline, CDR1 is ENHRY, CDR2 SYGVKD. V dropped 10 bases and J dropped 0 bases, with 16 bases sitting between them. Profiled with immunoSEQ multiplex PCR; TCRdb holds only in-frame clones, not every one. The sample holds more than 120,000 clones, about 86% seen once. Study-wide points: Epitopes outside B.1.351 and B.1.1.7 mutated regions reportedly drew nearly half of spike TCRs.

Comments on this clone: Its antigen is as yet unknown.

The sequence was collected from an adult who received the AZD1222 COVID-19 vaccine. The V gene is TRBV10-3, the J gene TRBJ2-7; D assignment may be TRBD1 or TRBD2 (5 bases each). This material consisted of peripheral blood, taken 28 days after the second AZD1222 dose. CDR3: CATEGWGTSYEQYF. The CDR3 DNA reads TGTGCCACCGAGGGGTGGGGTACCTCCTACGAGCAGTACTTC.